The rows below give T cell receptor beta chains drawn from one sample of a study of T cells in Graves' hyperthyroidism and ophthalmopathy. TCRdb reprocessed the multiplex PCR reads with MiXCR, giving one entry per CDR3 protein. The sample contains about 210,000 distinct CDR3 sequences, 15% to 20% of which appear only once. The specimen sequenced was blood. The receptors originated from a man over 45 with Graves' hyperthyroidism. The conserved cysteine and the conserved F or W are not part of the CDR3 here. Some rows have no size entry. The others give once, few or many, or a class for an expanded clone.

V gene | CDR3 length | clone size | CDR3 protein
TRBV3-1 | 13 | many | ASRSSSLRGNEQF
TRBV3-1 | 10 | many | ASEGVQETQY
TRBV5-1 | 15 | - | ASSWPTSGSSYNEQF
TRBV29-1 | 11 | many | SVERDPRDTQY
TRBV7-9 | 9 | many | ATSNYNEQF
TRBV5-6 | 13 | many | ASSLLPGGDNEQF
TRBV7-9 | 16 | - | ASSLSFLRGRSTGELF
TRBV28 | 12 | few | ASRFELGSNEQF
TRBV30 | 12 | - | AWSNGPYHNEQF
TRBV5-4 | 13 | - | ASSSILADQETQY
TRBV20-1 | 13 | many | SARMTGRPNTEAF
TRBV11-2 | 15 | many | ASSLVPTSGSTGELF
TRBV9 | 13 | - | ASSVVGRAGNEQF
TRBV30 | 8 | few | AWGDYEQY
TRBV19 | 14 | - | ASSTPGGRQNTEAF
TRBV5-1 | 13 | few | ASSSTGGGNQPQH
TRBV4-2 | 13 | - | ASSQDRRSDQPQH
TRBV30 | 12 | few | AWRLGTGLTEAF
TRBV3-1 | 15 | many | ASSQQRVSVGANVLT
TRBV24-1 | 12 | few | ATSGDRGGETQY
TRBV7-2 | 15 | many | ASSLVAREGYGDEQF
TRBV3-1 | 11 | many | ASSQVRGDEQF
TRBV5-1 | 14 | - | ASSSFGGVNQETQY
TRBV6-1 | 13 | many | ASSEVPGSNTEAF
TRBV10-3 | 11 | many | AISEREIDTQY
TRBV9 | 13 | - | ASSLSQDRVFEQF
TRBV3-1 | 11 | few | ASSQGLSTEAF
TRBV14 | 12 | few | ASGTSVSTDTQY